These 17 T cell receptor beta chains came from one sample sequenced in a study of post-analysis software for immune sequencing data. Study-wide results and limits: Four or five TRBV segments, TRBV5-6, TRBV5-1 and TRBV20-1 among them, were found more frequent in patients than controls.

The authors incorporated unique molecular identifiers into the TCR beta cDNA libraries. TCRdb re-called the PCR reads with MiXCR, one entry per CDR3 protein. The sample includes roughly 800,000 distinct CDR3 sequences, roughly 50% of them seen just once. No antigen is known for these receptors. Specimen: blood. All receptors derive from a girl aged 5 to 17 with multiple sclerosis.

The CDR3 coding sequence is TGTGCCATCATGCAATCATTGGGGAGGTCCAATGAGCAGTTCTTC. Translation gives CAIMQSLGRSNEQFF. J is TRBJ2-1 and V is TRBV10-3; possibly TRBD2 for D (6 bases). The CDR3 has 15 residues. V gave up 7 bases and J gave up 6 bases, with 19 bases separating them. Germline V CDR1 and CDR2: ENHRY, SYGVKD.

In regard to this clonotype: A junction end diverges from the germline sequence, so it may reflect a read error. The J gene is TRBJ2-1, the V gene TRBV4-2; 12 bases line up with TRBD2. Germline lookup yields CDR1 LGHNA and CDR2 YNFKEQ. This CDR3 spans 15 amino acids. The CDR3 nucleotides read TGTGCCAGCAGCCTCGGGACTAGCGGGTACAATAAGCAGTTCTTC. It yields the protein CASSLGTSGYNKQFF.

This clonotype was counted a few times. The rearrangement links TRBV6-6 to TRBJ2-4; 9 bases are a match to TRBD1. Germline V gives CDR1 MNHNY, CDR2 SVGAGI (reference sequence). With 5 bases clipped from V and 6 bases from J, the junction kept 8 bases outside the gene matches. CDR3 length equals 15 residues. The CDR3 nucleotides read TGTGCCAGCAGTCCGGGACAGGGAAGGTCAAACATTCAGTACTTC. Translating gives CASSPGQGRSNIQYF.

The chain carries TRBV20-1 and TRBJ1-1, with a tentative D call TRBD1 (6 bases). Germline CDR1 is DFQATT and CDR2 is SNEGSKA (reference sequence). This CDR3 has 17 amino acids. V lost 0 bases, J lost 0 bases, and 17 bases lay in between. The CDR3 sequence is CSARDNPQGSLNTEAFF. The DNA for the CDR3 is TGCAGTGCTAGAGACAATCCACAGGGATCCTTGAACACTGAAGCTTTCTTT.

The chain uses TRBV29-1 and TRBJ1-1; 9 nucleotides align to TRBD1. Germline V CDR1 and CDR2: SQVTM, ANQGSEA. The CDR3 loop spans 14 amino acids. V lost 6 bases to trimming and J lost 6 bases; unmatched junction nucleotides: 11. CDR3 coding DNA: TGCAGCGTGTTATGGGGACAGGGTGGACCTGAAGCTTTCTTT. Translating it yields CSVLWGQGGPEAFF.

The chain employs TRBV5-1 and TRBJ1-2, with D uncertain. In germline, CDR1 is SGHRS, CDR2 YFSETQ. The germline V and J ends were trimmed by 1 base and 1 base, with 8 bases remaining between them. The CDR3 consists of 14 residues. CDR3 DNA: TGCGCCAGCAGCTTGTACGATATTAACTATGGCTACACCTTC. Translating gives CASSLYDINYGYTF.

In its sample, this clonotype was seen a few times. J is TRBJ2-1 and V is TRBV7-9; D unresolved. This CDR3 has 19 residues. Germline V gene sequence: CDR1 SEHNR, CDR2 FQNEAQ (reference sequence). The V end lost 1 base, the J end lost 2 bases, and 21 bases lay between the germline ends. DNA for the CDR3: TGTGCCAGCAGCTTAGTTCGAGGTATTCTAGGGCGAACCTACAATGAGCAGTTCTTC. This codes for CASSLVRGILGRTYNEQFF. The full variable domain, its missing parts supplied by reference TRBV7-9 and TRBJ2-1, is DTGVSQNPRHKITKRGQNVTFRCDPISEHNRLYWYRQTLGQGPEFLTYFQNEAQLEKSRLLSDRFSAERPKGSFSTLEIQRTEQGDSAMYLCASSLVRGILGRTYNEQFFGPGTRLTVL.

The CDR3 reads CASSFGRVNTEAFF. CDR3 coding DNA: TGCGCCAGCAGCTTTGGCAGGGTGAACACTGAAGCTTTCTTT. J is TRBJ1-1 and V is TRBV5-1; maybe TRBD1 (5 bases). The germline V and J ends were trimmed by 2 bases and 0 bases, with 8 bases remaining between them. The CDR3 has 14 residues. CDR1 SGHRS and CDR2 YFSETQ come from the germline V gene.

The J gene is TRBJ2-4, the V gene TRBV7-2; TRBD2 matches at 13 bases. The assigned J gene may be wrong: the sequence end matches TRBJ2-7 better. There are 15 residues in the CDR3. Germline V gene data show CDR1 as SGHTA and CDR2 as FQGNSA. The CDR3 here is CASSLMGLAGSEQYF. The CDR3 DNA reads TGTGCCAGCAGCTTAATGGGACTAGCGGGAAGCGAGCAGTACTTC.

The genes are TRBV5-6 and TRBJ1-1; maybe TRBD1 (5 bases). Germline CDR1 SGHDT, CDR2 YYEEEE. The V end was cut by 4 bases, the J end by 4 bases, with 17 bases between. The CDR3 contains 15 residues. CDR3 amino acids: CASSPPEGRSTEAFF. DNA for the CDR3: TGTGCCAGCAGCCCCCCCGAGGGGAGGAGCACTGAAGCTTTCTTT.

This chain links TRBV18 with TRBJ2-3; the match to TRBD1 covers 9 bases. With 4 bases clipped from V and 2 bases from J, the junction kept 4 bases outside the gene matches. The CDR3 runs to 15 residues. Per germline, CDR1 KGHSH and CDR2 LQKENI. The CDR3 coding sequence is TGTGCCAGCTCACTCCGGACAGGGGCCACAGATACGCAGTATTTT. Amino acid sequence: CASSLRTGATDTQYF.

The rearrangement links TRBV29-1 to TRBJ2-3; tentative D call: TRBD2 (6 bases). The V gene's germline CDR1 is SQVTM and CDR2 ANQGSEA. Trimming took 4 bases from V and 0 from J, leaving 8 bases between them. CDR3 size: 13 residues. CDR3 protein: CSVGGESTDTQYF. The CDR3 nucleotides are TGCAGCGTTGGGGGGGAAAGCACAGATACGCAGTATTTT.

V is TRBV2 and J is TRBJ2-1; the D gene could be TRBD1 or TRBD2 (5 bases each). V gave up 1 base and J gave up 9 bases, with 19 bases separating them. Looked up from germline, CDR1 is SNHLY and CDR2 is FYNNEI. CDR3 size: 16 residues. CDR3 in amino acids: CASSEEQVRPRGEQFF. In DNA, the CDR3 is TGTGCCAGCAGTGAAGAACAGGTCCGACCACGGGGTGAGCAGTTCTTC.

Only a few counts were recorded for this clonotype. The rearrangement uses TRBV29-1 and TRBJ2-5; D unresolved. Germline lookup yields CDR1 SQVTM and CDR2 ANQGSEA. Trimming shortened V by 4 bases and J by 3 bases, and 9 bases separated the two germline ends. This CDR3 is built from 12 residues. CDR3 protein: CSVGLGKETQYF. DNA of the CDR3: TGCAGCGTTGGGTTGGGGAAAGAGACCCAGTACTTC.

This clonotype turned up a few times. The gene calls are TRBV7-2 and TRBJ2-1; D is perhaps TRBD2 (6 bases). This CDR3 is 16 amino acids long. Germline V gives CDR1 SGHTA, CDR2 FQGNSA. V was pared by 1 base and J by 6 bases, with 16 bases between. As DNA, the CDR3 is TGTGCCAGCAGCTTAGATGGGGACTGGACTGGCAATGAGCAGTTCTTC. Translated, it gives CASSLDGDWTGNEQFF.

The CDR3 DNA follows: TGCAGTGCTAGCGTGCTTTCTGGGGCCAACGTCCTGACTTTC. It is translated as CSASVLSGANVLTF. The chain couples TRBV20-1 to TRBJ2-6; D gene unclear. The V end was cut by 3 bases, the J end by 1 base, with 7 bases between. Germline V gene data show CDR1 as DFQATT and CDR2 as SNEGSKA (reference sequence). This CDR3 spans 14 amino acids.

The CDR3 nucleotides are TGTGCCAGCAGTGAACTCTGGGATGTCAAGTTCTTC. Amino acids: CASSELWDVKFF. V is TRBV2 and J is TRBJ2-1; D is unresolved. The germline V and J ends were trimmed by 2 bases and 14 bases, with 13 bases remaining between them. Per the germline V gene, CDR1 is SNHLY and CDR2 is FYNNEI. The CDR3 is made up of 12 amino acids.